The text below deals with one T cell receptor (beta chain). This clone's antigen is unknown. No base qualities exist here, and no much larger clone lies one base off it. This sample was included in a study of T cell changes during pregnancy in multiple sclerosis (dated by TCRdb to the late 2010s). In terms of the full investigation: Changes in the T cell repertoire over the course of pregnancy were examined in this study in women with multiple sclerosis.

Library preparation employed the immunoSEQ multiplex PCR assay. The source is immuneACCESS, and TCRdb retained only in-frame sequences with V and J called. Part of the clones is not carried over; for the studies checked, unresolved V genes explain less than half of this, and the remainder is unexplained. The sample contains around 40,000 clones, approximately 89% of them found a single time. Of the sample, 0.78% falls within the top ten clones. Ends trimmed: V by 6 bases, J by 0 bases; bases unmatched to a gene: 12. The germline V gene (reference sequence) sets CDR1 to MNHEY and CDR2 to SMNVEV. From the cysteine up to the phenylalanine, the CDR3 has a length of 17 residues. Only the CDR3 part of the read is kept: 51 bases, read in frame from the first base.

The rearranged chain carries TRBV27 and TRBJ2-3, and 7 bases in between align with TRBD2. Sequencing used CD4+ T cells from peripheral blood mononuclear cells, obtained after pregnancy. The sequence derives from a female donor in good health, enrolled as a control in a pregnancy study. DNA sequence: TGTGCCAGCAGGCCGGGACTAAGCGCCTCTAGCACAGATACGCAGTATTTT. Its translation reads: CASRPGLSASSTDTQYF.